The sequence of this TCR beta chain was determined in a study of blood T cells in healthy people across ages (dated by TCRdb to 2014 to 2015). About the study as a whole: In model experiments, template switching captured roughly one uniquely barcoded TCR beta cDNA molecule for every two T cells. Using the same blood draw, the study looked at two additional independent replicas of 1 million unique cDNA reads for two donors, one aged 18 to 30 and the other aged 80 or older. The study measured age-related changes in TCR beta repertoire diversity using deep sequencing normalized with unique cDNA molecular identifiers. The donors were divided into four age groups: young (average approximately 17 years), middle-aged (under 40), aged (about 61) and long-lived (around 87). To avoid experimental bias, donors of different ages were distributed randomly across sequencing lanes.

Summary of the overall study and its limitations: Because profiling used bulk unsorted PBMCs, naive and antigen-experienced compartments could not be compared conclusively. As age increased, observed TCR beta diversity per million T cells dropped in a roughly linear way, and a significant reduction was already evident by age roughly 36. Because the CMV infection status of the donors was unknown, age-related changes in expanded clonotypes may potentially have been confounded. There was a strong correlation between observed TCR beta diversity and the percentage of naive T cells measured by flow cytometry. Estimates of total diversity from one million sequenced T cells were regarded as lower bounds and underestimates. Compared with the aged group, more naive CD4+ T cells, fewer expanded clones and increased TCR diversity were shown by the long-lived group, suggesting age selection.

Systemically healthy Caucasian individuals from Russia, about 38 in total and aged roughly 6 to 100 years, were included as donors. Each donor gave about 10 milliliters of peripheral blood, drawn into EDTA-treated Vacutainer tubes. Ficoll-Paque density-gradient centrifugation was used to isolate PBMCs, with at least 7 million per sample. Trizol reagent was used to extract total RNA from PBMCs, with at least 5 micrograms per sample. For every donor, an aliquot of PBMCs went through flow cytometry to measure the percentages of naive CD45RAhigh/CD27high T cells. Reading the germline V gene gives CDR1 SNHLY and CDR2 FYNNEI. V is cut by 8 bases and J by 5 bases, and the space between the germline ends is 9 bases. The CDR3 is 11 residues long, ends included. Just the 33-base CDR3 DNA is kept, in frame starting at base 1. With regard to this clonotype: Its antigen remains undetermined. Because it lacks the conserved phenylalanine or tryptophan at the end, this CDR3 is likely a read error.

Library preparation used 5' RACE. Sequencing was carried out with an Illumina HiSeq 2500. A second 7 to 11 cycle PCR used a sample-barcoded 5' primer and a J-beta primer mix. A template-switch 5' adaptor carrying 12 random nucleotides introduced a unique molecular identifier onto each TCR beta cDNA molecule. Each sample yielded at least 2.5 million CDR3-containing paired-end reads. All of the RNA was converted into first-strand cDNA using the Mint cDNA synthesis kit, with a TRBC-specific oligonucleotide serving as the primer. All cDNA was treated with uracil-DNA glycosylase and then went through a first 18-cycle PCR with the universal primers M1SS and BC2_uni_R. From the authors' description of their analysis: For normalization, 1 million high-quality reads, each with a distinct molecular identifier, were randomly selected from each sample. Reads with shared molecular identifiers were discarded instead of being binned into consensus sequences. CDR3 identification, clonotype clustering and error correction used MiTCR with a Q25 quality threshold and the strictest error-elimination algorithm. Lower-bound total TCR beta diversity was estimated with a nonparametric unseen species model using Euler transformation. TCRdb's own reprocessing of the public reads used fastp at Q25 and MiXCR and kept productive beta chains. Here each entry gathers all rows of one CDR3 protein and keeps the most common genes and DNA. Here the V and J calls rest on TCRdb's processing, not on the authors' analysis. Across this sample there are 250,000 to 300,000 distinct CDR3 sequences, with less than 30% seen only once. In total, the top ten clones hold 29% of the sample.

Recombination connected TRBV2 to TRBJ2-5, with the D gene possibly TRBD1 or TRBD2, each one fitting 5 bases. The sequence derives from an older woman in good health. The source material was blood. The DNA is TGTGCCAGCTTTGGGGGTGAGACCCAGTACCTC. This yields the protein CASFGGETQYL.